This T cell receptor beta chain originates from a study of T cell changes during pregnancy in multiple sclerosis. The trim removed 7 bases at V and 6 bases at J, leaving 6 bases unmatched. Germline V lookup: CDR1 LGHNT, CDR2 FRNRAP. The CDR3 extends over 13 amino acids. Libraries were prepared by immunoSEQ multiplex PCR; TCRdb keeps only in-frame clonotypes and omits some of them. This sample has tens of thousands of clones, with about 91% found just once. The input for sequencing was peripheral blood, taken after pregnancy. The chain carries TRBV12-5 and TRBJ1-1; TRBD1 agrees at 9 bases. This clonotype was obtained from a female donor with multiple sclerosis, enrolled in a pregnancy study. The CDR3 nucleotides read TGTGCTAGTGAACAGGGGGCGGCCGCTGAAGCTTTCTTT. It translates to CASEQGAAAEAFF. The full variable domain, completed using reference TRBV12-5 and TRBJ1-1, is DARVTQTPRHKVTEMGQEVTMRCQPILGHNTVFWYRQTMMQGLELLAYFRNRAPLDDSGMPKDRFSAEMPDATLATLKIQPSEPRDSAVYFCASEQGAAAEAFFGQGTRLTVV.